The T cell receptor beta chain described here comes from a study of blood T cell repertoires in COVID-19. About the research overall: Researchers got acute and convalescent COVID-19 samples from the United States, Italy and Spain. Sample material is recorded as cDNA or gDNA derived from T cells, B-cell-depleted T cells, or PBMCs.

Recovery among Cohort 3 donors was established by two negative PCRs, clearance, or symptom resolution. Some clones are missing from TCRdb's copy, which holds only in-frame ones; the method was immunoSEQ multiplex PCR. The sample lists approximately 100,000 clones; 80% to 90% were seen once. The CDR3 has 14 residues. Germline-derived CDR1 and CDR2 are GTSNPN and SVGIG (reference sequence). Trimming pared 4 bases from V and 8 bases from J, leaving 20 bases between. The receptor was derived from a woman aged 45-65 years who had recovered from COVID-19. Material: PBMCs or T cells enriched from blood (not recorded which). This chain connects TRBV30 to TRBJ1-2; tentatively, D is TRBD1 (5 bases). Here the CDR3 DNA reads TGTGCCTGGACTCCCCGGGGGGGGGTATACGGCTACACCTTC. Residues: CAWTPRGGVYGYTF. Full variable domain (outside the CDR3, taken from reference TRBV30 and TRBJ1-2): SQTIHQWPATLVQPVGSPLSLECTVEGTSNPNLYWYRQAAGRGLQLLFYSVGIGQISSEVPQNLSASRPQDRQFILSSKKLLLSDSGFYLCAWTPRGGVYGYTFGSGTRLTVV.